This entry lists 3 T cell receptor beta chains sequenced from one sample in a study of human T cells and chemical hapten exposure. Time point given: patch test 3, about 24 weeks after DPC sensitization. The treatment here: therapeutic diphenylcyclopropenone sensitization with weekly scalp DPC. TCRdb ran MiXCR on the RACE reads and lists one entry per CDR3 protein. The data show about 58,000 distinct CDR3 sequences, roughly 12% seen once. This specimen consisted of whole blood, obtained in connection with sensitization to the hapten diphenylcyclopropenone (DPC). These receptors were taken from a man aged 25 to 40 with alopecia areata. Some clones in this sample may be carry-over from other donors' samples.

This clonotype has more than one count but fewer than ten. The genes are TRBV6-5 and TRBJ2-5; TRBD1 or TRBD2 may be the D gene (5 bases each). Germline V CDR1 and CDR2: MNHEY, SVGAGI. CDR3 length: 16 amino acids. V shed 5 bases and J shed 4 bases, with 20 bases lying between them. CDR3 amino acids: CASSIGTPGNPETQYF. The DNA of the CDR3 is TGTGCCAGCAGTATTGGGACGCCGGGGAATCCAGAGACCCAGTACTTC.

The V and J genes are TRBV7-2 and TRBJ1-1; the D gene is possibly TRBD1 (5 bases). V was clipped by 1 base and J by 2 bases, with 11 bases between them. This CDR3 is built from 15 residues. CDR1 SGHTA and CDR2 FQGNSA come from the germline V gene. CDR3 coding DNA: TGTGCCAGCAGCTTAGGACAGATAGCTAACACTGAAGCTTTCTTT. Translated, it gives CASSLGQIANTEAFF.

The chain recombines TRBV28 with TRBJ2-7; no firm D call. The germline V gene has CDR1 MDHEN and CDR2 SYDVKM. V dropped 3 bases and J dropped 1 base, with 13 bases sitting between them. CDR3 length: 15 amino acids. The CDR3 sequence: CASSLGFKGSYEQYF. Here the CDR3 DNA reads TGTGCCAGCAGTTTGGGCTTCAAGGGTTCCTACGAGCAGTACTTC.